This note documents a single T cell receptor beta chain sequence. Its antigen is unidentified. Donors were nominally healthy when sampled, though unrecorded immune exposures were likely. Primers included in the PCR were 60 Vbeta and 13 Jbeta primers. Only in-frame clones appear in the TCRdb table, and some are missing; sequencing was by immunoSEQ multiplex PCR. The sample lists over 80,000 clones; around 73% were seen once. These data belong to a study of cytomegalovirus exposure and HLA in healthy donors. Notes on the study in general: Cytomegalovirus-associated TCR beta chains were listed, numbering some 170. A later analysis by the authors found several of the most significant clusters apparently linked to common viral pathogens.

The receptor's source is a middle-aged man in good health and CMV-seronegative. Sequencing was performed on PBMCs.

The CDR3 bases are TGCAGCGTTAAACGCTGGGACAGGCCCTCTAGCAAGGGGGGGACCTACAATGAGCAGTTCTTC. It is translated as CSVKRWDRPSSKGGTYNEQFF. The V call is TRBV29-1, the J call TRBJ2-1; possibly TRBD1 for D (8 bases). CDR1 is SQVTM, CDR2 ANQGSEA, per germline. This CDR3 is 21 amino acids long. Trimming stripped 5 bases from V and 2 bases from J, with 34 bases between.